Here is one T cell receptor (beta chain) with its context. Its antigen is unknown. This sample is part of a study of cytomegalovirus exposure and HLA in healthy donors. Study at large: The 95 to 150 validation repertoires, a later analysis reported, used the same platform as the approximately 670 first-cohort repertoires. Study-wide results and caveats: As confirmed in vitro, a few CMV-associated chains were specific for CMV antigens. That first-cohort TCR clusters tended to co-occur in the approximately 120 validation repertoires was found in a later analysis.

Some clones are missing from TCRdb's copy, which holds only in-frame ones; the method was immunoSEQ multiplex PCR. The repertoire has roughly 56,000 clones, 93% of them found once; the top ten carry roughly 1.8%. Sequenced input: PBMCs. The TCR comes from a woman in her late teens or twenties in good health and CMV-seropositive.

As DNA, the CDR3 is TGTGCCAGCAGTGAAAGTGTACGGGGACCCCTCCACTTT. Its translation: CASSESVRGPLHF. The V and J genes are TRBV6-1 and TRBJ1-6, with unresolved D. This CDR3 is 13 amino acids long. Germline V gene data show CDR1 as MNHNS and CDR2 as SASEGT. Deletions cut 2 bases from V and 12 bases from J, with 11 bases between.